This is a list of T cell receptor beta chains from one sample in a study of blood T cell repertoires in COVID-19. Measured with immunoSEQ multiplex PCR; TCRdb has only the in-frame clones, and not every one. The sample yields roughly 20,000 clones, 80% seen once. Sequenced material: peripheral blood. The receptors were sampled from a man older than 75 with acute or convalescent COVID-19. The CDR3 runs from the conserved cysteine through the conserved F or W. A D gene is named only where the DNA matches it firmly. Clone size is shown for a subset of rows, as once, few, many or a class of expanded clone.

TGTGCCAGCAGCGTAGGAACGGGAAACACTGAAGCTTTCTTT	CASSVGTGNTEAFF	TRBV9	-	-	TRBJ1-1
TGTGCCAGCAGCAGAGACAGGTTCTCCTACGAGCAGTACTTC	CASSRDRFSYEQYF	TRBV5-4	-	-	TRBJ2-7
TGTGCCAGCAGTCTTACCGCCGGGGAAGCTTTCTTT	CASSLTAGEAFF	TRBV7-9	-	-	TRBJ1-1
TGTGCTAGTGGCCTCAGCGGGGGCACCGGGGAGCTGTTTTTT	CASGLSGGTGELFF	TRBV12-5	-	TRBD2	TRBJ2-2
TGTGCCAGCAGCACTATCCCGGGCACCGGGGAGCTGTTTTTT	CASSTIPGTGELFF	TRBV11-3	-	-	TRBJ2-2
TGTGCCAGCAGCTTAGCAGGAATCTATAATTCACCCCTCCACTTT	CASSLAGIYNSPLHF	TRBV11-3	-	-	TRBJ1-6
TGTGCCAGCAGCCAGACCGGGACAGGGAATCGGCAAGAGACCCAGTACTTC	CASSQTGTGNRQETQYF	TRBV3-1/TRBV3-2	-	TRBD1	TRBJ2-5
TGCGCCAGCAGCCAAGTGACAGGGGTGAATCAGCCCCAGCATTTT	CASSQVTGVNQPQHF	TRBV4-1	-	TRBD1	TRBJ1-5
TGTGCCAGCAGCTTACAAGCCAACTCCTACGAGCAGTACTTC	CASSLQANSYEQYF	TRBV11-3	few	-	TRBJ2-7
TGTGCCAGCAGTACAGGGGGGAGAACACCCCTCCACTTT	CASSTGGRTPLHF	TRBV6-5	-	TRBD1	TRBJ1-6
TGCAGCGTTACAGGGGTCATGAACACTGAAGCTTTCTTT	CSVTGVMNTEAFF	TRBV29-1	-	TRBD1	TRBJ1-1
TGTGCTAGTGGTCCTTCAGGGGGCTACGAGCAGTACTTC	CASGPSGGYEQYF	TRBV12-5	few	TRBD1	TRBJ2-7
TGTGCCAGCAGCTTAGACAGGGTCCAAGAGACCCAGTACTTC	CASSLDRVQETQYF	TRBV7-2	-	-	TRBJ2-5
TGTGCCAGCAGCGCCCAGCCAGGGGGGTTGGCTGAAGCTTTCTTT	CASSAQPGGLAEAFF	TRBV9	once	TRBD1	TRBJ1-1
TGTGCCAGCTCATGGGCCCCCTTGAACACTGAAGCTTTCTTT	CASSWAPLNTEAFF	TRBV18	-	-	TRBJ1-1
TGCAGCGCCTCAAGACTCTATGGCTACACCTTC	CSASRLYGYTF	TRBV29-1	-	-	TRBJ1-2
TGTGCCAGCAGCTTGGTTTCCGGGGGTGATAATTCACCCCTCCACTTT	CASSLVSGGDNSPLHF	TRBV5-6	-	-	TRBJ1-6
TGTGCCAGCAGCGATACAGGGAAGGATAATTCACCCCTCCACTTT	CASSDTGKDNSPLHF	TRBV5-6	-	-	TRBJ1-6
TGTGCCAGTAGTGCGGACAGTCTTCCTGAGGTCTATGGCTACACCTTC	CASSADSLPEVYGYTF	TRBV19	few	-	TRBJ1-2
TGCAGCGTTGACGTCTTGGGAGGAGCTTTCTTT	CSVDVLGGAFF	TRBV29-1	once	-	TRBJ1-1
TGTGCCAGCAGCTCCGGACCAGGGGGCACTGAAGCTTTCTTT	CASSSGPGGTEAFF	TRBV7-2	-	TRBD1	TRBJ1-1
TGCGCCAGCAGCTTAGTCAGGGTGGGCTACGAGCAGTACTTC	CASSLVRVGYEQYF	TRBV4-3	-	-	TRBJ2-7
TGTGCCAGCAGTTACGAGACTGGCGCTCAGCCCCAGCATTTT	CASSYETGAQPQHF	TRBV6-5	-	-	TRBJ1-5
TGTGCCAGCAGCTTAGCGCCGTTGGGGGCGGGGGGAAGACACATCGATACGCAGTATTTT	CASSLAPLGAGGRHIDTQYF	TRBV7-2	once	TRBD2	TRBJ2-3
TGTGCCAGCGAACAGGGTGAGAACGACGAGCAGTACTTC	CASEQGENDEQYF	TRBV2	-	-	TRBJ2-7
TGTGCTAGTGGTTTGAGTAGCGGGGGGCCCCTCTCCTACGAGCAGTACTTC	CASGLSSGGPLSYEQYF	TRBV12-5	-	TRBD2	TRBJ2-7
TGTGCCAGCAGCTTTAGCGGGGGGAGCACAGATACGCAGTATTTT	CASSFSGGSTDTQYF	TRBV7-2	-	TRBD2	TRBJ2-3
TGTGCCAGCAGCCTTGGCAACTACTACACTGAAGCTTTCTTT	CASSLGNYYTEAFF	TRBV14	-	-	TRBJ1-1
TGTGCCAGCAGTGAGGGCACCAACTATGGCTACACCTTC	CASSEGTNYGYTF	TRBV6-1	-	-	TRBJ1-2
TGTGCCAGCAGCTCTCAGGGACAGATCTACGAGCAGTACTTC	CASSSQGQIYEQYF	TRBV7-2	-	TRBD1	TRBJ2-7
TGTGCCAGCAGCTTGAGACTAGCGGGGGGCGTAAGCACAGATACGCAGTATTTT	CASSLRLAGGVSTDTQYF	TRBV11-2	-	TRBD2	TRBJ2-3
TGTGCCAGCAGCCCCCCCCGACAGGGGGTAAACACTGAAGCTTTCTTT	CASSPPRQGVNTEAFF	TRBV7-9	-	TRBD1	TRBJ1-1
TGTGCCAGCAGCTTAGAGCTGTATGGCTACACCTTC	CASSLELYGYTF	TRBV13	-	-	TRBJ1-2
TGTGCCAGCAGCGGACGGGACAGAGGGAGGGAGACCCAGTACTTC	CASSGRDRGRETQYF	TRBV21-1	-	-	TRBJ2-5
TGTGCCAGCGGGGCGGCGGGGGGAGATACGCAGTATTTT	CASGAAGGDTQYF	TRBV7-6	-	TRBD2	TRBJ2-3
TGCGCCAGCAGCTGGGACAGGGTGAACACTGAAGCTTTCTTT	CASSWDRVNTEAFF	TRBV5-1	-	TRBD1	TRBJ1-1
TGTGCCAGCTCAACAGGGATCTCTGGAAACACCATATATTTT	CASSTGISGNTIYF	TRBV18	once	-	TRBJ1-3
TGTGCCAGCAGCACTGGCAGGGCACAGTACTTC	CASSTGRAQYF	TRBV6-5	once	-	TRBJ2-5
TGTGCCAGCAGCTTAGTGTGGTCAGATACAGATACGCAGTATTTT	CASSLVWSDTDTQYF	TRBV11-2	-	-	TRBJ2-3
TGTGCCAGCAGTCCCCCCCCCGGCCCCCCCTCGGGGGACGAGCAGTACTTC	CASSPPPGPPSGDEQYF	TRBV27	-	-	TRBJ2-7
TGTGCCAGTAGTCAAGCCGGGCCAGGGGGCTACGAGCAGTACTTC	CASSQAGPGGYEQYF	TRBV19	-	TRBD1	TRBJ2-7
TGTGCCACCGGGCCCCGGGGAGGGGAGACCCAGTACTTC	CATGPRGGETQYF	TRBV15	-	TRBD2	TRBJ2-5
TGTGCCAGCAGCTTAGTTAACGGGAACACTGAAGCTTTCTTT	CASSLVNGNTEAFF	TRBV7-9	-	-	TRBJ1-1
TGTGCCAGCAGCTCTGCGGGGGTTCGCACAGATACGCAGTATTTT	CASSSAGVRTDTQYF	TRBV7-2	-	TRBD2	TRBJ2-3
TGTGCCACCAGTGACCCCGGTGGTCAGCCCCAGCATTTT	CATSDPGGQPQHF	TRBV24-1	-	-	TRBJ1-5
TGTGCCAGCAGTTATCAGGGGGCGCTTCTTAACACTGAAGCTTTCTTT	CASSYQGALLNTEAFF	TRBV6-5	-	TRBD1	TRBJ1-1
TGTGCCAGCAGTCGGGTTTGGAACACTGAAGCTTTCTTT	CASSRVWNTEAFF	TRBV6-5	-	-	TRBJ1-1
TGTGCCAGTAGTATAGATCTCTCGACAGGGGCAGCCAAAAACATTCAGTACTTC	CASSIDLSTGAAKNIQYF	TRBV19	-	TRBD1	TRBJ2-4
TGTGCCAGCAGCTTAACGAAGGGACAGATGAACACTGAAGCTTTCTTT	CASSLTKGQMNTEAFF	TRBV11-1	once	TRBD1	TRBJ1-1